This section outlines one TCR beta chain sequence together with its context. The antigen is undetermined. The PCR had 60 Vbeta and 13 Jbeta primers. The assay was immunoSEQ multiplex PCR, and TCRdb's table has in-frame clones only and misses some. Of tens of thousands of clones in the sample, under 80% were seen once. The data belong to a study of cytomegalovirus exposure and HLA in healthy donors. Whole-study context: Earlier, 100 million to 120 million unique TCR beta sequences were recovered from 200 million or so T cells by an analysis. Whole-study results and caveats: Presence/absence analyses rested on an assumption that sequencing depth was roughly uniform across donors. Later analysis demonstrated an association between a missense DCLRE1C variant and TCR beta V- and J-gene trimming. Later analysis revealed greater clonal expansion in HLA-associated TCR beta chains than in equally common others.

This CDR3 is built from 13 residues. The germline CDR1 and CDR2 sequences are SGHTA and FQGTGA. V dropped 4 bases and J dropped 4 bases, with 8 bases sitting between them. The TCR sequence derives from a male donor in good health and CMV-seropositive. The rearrangement links TRBV7-3 to TRBJ1-5, with D uncertain. The sample was PBMCs. For the CDR3, the DNA is TGTGCCAGCAGCTCGCAGAATAATCAGCCCCAGCATTTT. This codes for CASSSQNNQPQHF.